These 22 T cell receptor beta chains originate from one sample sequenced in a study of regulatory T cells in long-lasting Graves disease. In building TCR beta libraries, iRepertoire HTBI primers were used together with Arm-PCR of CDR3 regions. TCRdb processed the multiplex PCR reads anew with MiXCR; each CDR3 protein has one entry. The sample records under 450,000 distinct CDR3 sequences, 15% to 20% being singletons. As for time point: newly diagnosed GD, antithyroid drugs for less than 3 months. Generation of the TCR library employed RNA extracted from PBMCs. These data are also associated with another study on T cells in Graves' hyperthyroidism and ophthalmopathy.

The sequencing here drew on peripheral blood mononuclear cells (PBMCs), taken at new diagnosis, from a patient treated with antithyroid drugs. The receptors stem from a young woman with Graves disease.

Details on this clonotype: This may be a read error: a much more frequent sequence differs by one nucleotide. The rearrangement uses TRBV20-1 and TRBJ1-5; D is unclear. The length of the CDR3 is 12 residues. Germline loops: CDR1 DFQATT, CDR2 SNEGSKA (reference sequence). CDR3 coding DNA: TGCAGTGCTAATCTTGTTAATCAGTCCCAGCATTTT. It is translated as CSANLVNQSQHF.

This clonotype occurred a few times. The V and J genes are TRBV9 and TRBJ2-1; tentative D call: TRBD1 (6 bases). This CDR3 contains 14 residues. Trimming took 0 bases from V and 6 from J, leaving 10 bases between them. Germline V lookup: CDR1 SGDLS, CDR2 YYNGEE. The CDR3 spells CASSVALRGNEQFF. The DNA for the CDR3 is TGTGCCAGCAGCGTAGCCCTCAGGGGCAATGAGCAGTTCTTC.

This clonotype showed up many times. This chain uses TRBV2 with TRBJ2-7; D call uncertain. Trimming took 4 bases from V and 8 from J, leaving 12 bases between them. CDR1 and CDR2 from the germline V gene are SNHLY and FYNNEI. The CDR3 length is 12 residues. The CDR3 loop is CASSGTALKQYF. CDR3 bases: TGTGCCAGCAGTGGGACGGCCTTGAAGCAGTACTTC.

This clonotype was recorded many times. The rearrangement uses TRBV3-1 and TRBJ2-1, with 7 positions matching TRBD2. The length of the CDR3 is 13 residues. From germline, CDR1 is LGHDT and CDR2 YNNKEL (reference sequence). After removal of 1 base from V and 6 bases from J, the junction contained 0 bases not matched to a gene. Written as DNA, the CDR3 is TGTGCCAGCAGCCAAGGCGGGAGCAATGAGCAGTTCTTC. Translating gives CASSQGGSNEQFF.

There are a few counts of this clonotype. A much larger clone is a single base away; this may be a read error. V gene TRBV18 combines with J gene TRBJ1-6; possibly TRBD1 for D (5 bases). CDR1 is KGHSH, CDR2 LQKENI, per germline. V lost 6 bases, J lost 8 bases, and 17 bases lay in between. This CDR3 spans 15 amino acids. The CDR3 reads CASSRAAGMDSPLHF. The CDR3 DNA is TGTGCCAGCTCGCGAGCGGCAGGGATGGATTCACCCCTCCACTTT.

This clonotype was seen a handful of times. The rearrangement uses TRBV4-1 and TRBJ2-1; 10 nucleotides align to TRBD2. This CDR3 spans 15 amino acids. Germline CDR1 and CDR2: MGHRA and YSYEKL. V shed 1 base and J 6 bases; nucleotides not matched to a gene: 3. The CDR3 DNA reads TGCGCCAGCAGCCAAGCTAGCGGGAGTATCAATGAGCAGTTCTTC. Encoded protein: CASSQASGSINEQFF.

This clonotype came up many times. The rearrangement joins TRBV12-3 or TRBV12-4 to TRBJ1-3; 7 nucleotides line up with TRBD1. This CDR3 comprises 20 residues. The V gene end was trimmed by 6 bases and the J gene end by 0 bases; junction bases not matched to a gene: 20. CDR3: CASRPKGDSSVFSSGNTIYF. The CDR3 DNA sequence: TGTGCCAGCAGGCCCAAGGGGGACAGCAGCGTATTCAGCTCTGGAAACACCATATATTTT.

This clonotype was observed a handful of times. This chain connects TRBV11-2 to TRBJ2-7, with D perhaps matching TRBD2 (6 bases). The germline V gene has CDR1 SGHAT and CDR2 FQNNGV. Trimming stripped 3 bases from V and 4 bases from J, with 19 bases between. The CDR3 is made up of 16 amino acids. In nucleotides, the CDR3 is TGTGCCAGCAGCTTGGAGGGTAGCGGCATCTTTTACGAGCAGTACTTC. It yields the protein CASSLEGSGIFYEQYF.

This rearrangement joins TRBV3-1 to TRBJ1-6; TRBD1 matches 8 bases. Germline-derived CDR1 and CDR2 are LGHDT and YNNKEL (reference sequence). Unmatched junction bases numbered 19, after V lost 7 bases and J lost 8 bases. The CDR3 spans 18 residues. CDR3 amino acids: CASTRLAGATGADSPLHF. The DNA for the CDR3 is TGTGCCAGCACCCGACTAGCCGGGGCGACAGGGGCTGATTCACCCCTCCACTTT.

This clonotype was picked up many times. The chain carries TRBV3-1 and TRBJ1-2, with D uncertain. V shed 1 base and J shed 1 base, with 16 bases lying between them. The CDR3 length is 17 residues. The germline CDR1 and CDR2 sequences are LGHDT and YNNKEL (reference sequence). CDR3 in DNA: TGTGCCAGCAGCCAAGGTCTCAGGTTAGCCTTTAACTATGGCTACACCTTC. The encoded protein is CASSQGLRLAFNYGYTF.

CDR3 DNA: TGTGCCAGCAGTTCACAGGGAAATGAAAAACTGTTTTTT. This translates into CASSSQGNEKLFF. The chain is built from TRBV12-3 or TRBV12-4 and TRBJ1-4, with D perhaps TRBD1 (6 bases). V shed 4 bases and J shed 5 bases, with 8 bases lying between them. This CDR3 is built from 13 residues.

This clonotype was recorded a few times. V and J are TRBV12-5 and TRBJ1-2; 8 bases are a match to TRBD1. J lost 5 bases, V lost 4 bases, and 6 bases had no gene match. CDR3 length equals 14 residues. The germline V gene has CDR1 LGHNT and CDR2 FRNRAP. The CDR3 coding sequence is TGTGCTAGTGGTTCGCCGGACAGGGTATATGGCTACACCTTC. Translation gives CASGSPDRVYGYTF.

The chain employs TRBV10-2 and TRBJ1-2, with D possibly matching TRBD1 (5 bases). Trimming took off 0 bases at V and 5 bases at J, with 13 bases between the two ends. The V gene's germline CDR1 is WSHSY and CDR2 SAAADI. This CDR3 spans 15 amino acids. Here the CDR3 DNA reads TGCGCCAGCAGTGAGTCGACGGGACGGGTGTATGGCTACACCTTC. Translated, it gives CASSESTGRVYGYTF.

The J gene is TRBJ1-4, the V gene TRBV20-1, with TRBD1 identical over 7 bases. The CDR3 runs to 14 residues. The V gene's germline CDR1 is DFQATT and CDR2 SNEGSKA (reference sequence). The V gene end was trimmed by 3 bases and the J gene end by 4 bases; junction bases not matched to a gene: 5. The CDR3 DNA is TGCAGTGCTAGGACACAGGGGTATAATGAAAAACTGTTTTTT. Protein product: CSARTQGYNEKLFF.

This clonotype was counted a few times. The CDR3 DNA sequence: TGCGCCAGCAGTGATTGGGTCCCGAACACTGAAGCTTTCTTT. This sequence encodes CASSDWVPNTEAFF. J is TRBJ1-1 and V is TRBV10-1; D uncertain. V lost 3 bases and J lost 1, with 9 bases in between. This CDR3 region has 14 residues. Germline V gene sequence: CDR1 WNHNN, CDR2 SYGVQD (reference sequence).

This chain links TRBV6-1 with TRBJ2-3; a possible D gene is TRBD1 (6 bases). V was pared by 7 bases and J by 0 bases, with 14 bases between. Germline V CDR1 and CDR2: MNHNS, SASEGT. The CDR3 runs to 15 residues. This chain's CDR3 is CASIRDTLSTDTQYF. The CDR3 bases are TGTGCCAGCATTAGGGACACCCTTAGCACAGATACGCAGTATTTT.

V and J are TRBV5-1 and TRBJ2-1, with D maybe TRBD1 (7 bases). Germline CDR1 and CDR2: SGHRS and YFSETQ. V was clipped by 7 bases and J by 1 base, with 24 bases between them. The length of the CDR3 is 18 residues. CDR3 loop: CASWPEYGEDRSYNEQFF. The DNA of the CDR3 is TGCGCCAGCTGGCCCGAGTATGGGGAGGACAGGTCCTACAATGAGCAGTTCTTC.

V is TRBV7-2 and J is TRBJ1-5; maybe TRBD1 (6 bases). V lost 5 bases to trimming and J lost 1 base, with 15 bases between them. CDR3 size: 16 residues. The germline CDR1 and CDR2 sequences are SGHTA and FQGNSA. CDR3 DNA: TGTGCCAGCAGCCCCGGGGGGGCCGTGAGCAATCAGCCCCAGCATTTT. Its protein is CASSPGGAVSNQPQHF.

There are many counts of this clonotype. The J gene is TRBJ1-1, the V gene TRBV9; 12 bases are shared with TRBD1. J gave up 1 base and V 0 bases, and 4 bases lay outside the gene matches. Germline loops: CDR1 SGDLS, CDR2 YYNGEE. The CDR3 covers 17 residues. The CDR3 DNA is TGTGCCAGCAGCGTAGTAGGGACAGGGGGCTGGAACACTGAAGCTTTCTTT. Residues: CASSVVGTGGWNTEAFF.

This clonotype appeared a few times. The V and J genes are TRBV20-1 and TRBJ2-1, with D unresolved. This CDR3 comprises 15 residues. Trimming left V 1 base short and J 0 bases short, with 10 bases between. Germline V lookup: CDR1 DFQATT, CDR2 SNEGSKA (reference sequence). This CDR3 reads CSARVLPSSYNEQFF. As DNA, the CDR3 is TGCAGTGCTAGAGTACTACCAAGCTCCTACAATGAGCAGTTCTTC.

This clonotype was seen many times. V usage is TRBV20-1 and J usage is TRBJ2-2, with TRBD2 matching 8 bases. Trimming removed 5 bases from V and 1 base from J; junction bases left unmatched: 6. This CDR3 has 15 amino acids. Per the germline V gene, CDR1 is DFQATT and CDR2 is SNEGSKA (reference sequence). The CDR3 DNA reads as TGCAGTGCTTACGGACGGGGGGGGAACACCGGGGAGCTGTTTTTT. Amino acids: CSAYGRGGNTGELFF.

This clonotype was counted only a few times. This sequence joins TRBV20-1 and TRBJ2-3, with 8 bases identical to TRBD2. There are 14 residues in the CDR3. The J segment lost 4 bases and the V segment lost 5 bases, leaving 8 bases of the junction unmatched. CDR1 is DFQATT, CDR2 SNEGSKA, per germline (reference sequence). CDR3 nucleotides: TGCAGTGCTCCCGGGAGGGGTAACGCAGATACGCAGTATTTT. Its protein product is CSAPGRGNADTQYF.